Listed below are T cell receptor beta chains from one sample, sequenced in a study of beta chain features in type 1 diabetes. Only in-frame clones appear in the TCRdb table, and some are missing; sequencing was by immunoSEQ multiplex PCR. The sample shows more than 250,000 clones, roughly an eighth of them seen only once. The sequencing sample was made of naive CD4+ T cells from blood. The receptor set was obtained from a young man with type 1 diabetes. CDR3s include the opening cysteine and the closing phenylalanine or tryptophan. The D gene is left open where the match is weak.

TRBV21-1 | . | CASTLRPSFSSYEQYF
TRBV2 | . | CASSVLDYNEQFF
TRBV7-9 | TRBD2 | CASSFSGTRETQYF
TRBV6-6 | . | CASQQQGRGQETQYF
TRBV4-2 | TRBD2 | CASSQDKGAGALETQYF
TRBV30 | TRBD2 | CAWIPGLAGGPKFF
TRBV6-1 | . | CASRQTGELFF
TRBV7-9 | . | CASSLSPADQYEQYF
TRBV18 | TRBD1 | CASSLGQGPLNYGYTF
TRBV6-1 | TRBD1 | CASSNRDRGNTEAFF
TRBV2 | TRBD1 | CASRAGGDHPQHF
TRBV28 | TRBD2 | CASTTTSGRRNEQFF
TRBV28 | . | CASSSQIETQYF
TRBV2 | . | CASIGGQETQYF
TRBV7-9 | . | CASSHDGQVYGYTF
TRBV2 | TRBD2 | CATSGRVSYNEQFF
TRBV7-3 | . | CASSSGSVPGELFF
TRBV7-9 | TRBD2 | CASSRLAVETQYF
TRBV19 | TRBD2 | CASSLSGRAYEQFF
TRBV4-2 | TRBD2 | CASSQEVWVAGGEETQYF
TRBV5-1 | TRBD1 | CASSLDRGGTDTQYF
TRBV6-4 | TRBD2 | CASSDQRGDEQYF